These 26 T cell receptor beta chains originate from one sample sequenced in a study of patients and donors after allogeneic stem cell transplantation. A single record per CDR3 protein comes from TCRdb applying MiXCR to the RT-PCR reads. The table records about 160,000 distinct CDR3 sequences, roughly 35% of them present only once. Sequenced sample: blood, either unsorted or a sorted T cell fraction (not recorded which). These receptors were taken from a human donor who was either an allogeneic HSCT recipient or a stem cell or donor lymphocyte infusion donor (not recorded which). It is not recorded whose cells these are; they may come from a transplant donor.

A single count supports this clonotype. The chain is built from TRBV12-3 or TRBV12-4 and TRBJ1-5, with TRBD1 matching 11 bases. The CDR3 contains 16 residues. The trim removed 5 bases at V and 1 base at J, leaving 4 bases unmatched. The chain's CDR3 is CASSPRDRGSNQPQHF. DNA for the CDR3: TGTGCCAGCAGTCCGCGGGACAGGGGGAGCAATCAGCCCCAGCATTTT.

The chain recombines TRBV20-1 with TRBJ2-2, with 8 nucleotides matching TRBD2. Germline V gives CDR1 DFQATT, CDR2 SNEGSKA (reference sequence). The CDR3 runs to 15 residues. V trimming: 4 bases; J trimming: 1 base; junction bases outside the gene matches: 5. The CDR3 nucleotides are TGCAGTGCTACTCCCGGGACTAGGAACACCGGGGAGCTGTTTTTT. Its protein product is CSATPGTRNTGELFF.

This chain links TRBV7-2 with TRBJ2-5; TRBD1 matches 7 bases. The V segment lost 2 bases and the J segment 8 bases; nucleotides outside the gene matches: 5. This CDR3 is built from 13 residues. Germline CDR1 SGHTA, CDR2 FQGNSA. CDR3 sequence reads: CASSLTGTVTQYF. In DNA, the CDR3 is TGTGCCAGCAGCTTAACCGGGACAGTAACCCAGTACTTC.

The chain combines TRBV6-5 with TRBJ2-2, with D perhaps assigned TRBD1 or TRBD2 (5 bases each). The length of the CDR3 is 13 residues. V dropped 10 bases and J dropped 1 base, with 10 bases sitting between them. The V gene's germline CDR1 is MNHEY and CDR2 SVGAGI. CDR3 amino acids: CATEGRNTGELFF. The CDR3 region has the DNA TGTGCCACCGAGGGGAGGAACACCGGGGAGCTGTTTTTT.

This clonotype was observed a few times. The gene calls are TRBV4-2 and TRBJ2-7; possibly TRBD2 for D (5 bases). From germline, CDR1 is LGHNA and CDR2 YNFKEQ. V lost 0 bases and J lost 6, with 9 bases in between. This CDR3 has 13 residues. CDR3 amino acids: CASSQDGGSEQYV. The CDR3 bases are TGTGCCAGCAGCCAAGATGGAGGCTCCGAGCAGTACGTC.

The V call is TRBV6-5, the J call TRBJ1-2; D perhaps matches TRBD1 (6 bases). V was pared by 5 bases and J by 2 bases, with 27 bases between. This CDR3 region has 19 residues. CDR1 and CDR2 from the germline V gene are MNHEY and SVGAGI. The CDR3 spells CASSALFRGASKSNYGYTF. As DNA, the CDR3 is TGTGCCAGCAGTGCTCTATTCAGGGGCGCCTCAAAGTCAAACTATGGCTACACCTTC.

The chain employs TRBV29-1 and TRBJ2-3, with 9 bases identical to TRBD2. CDR1 is SQVTM and CDR2 is ANQGSEA in the germline V gene. This CDR3 spans 16 amino acids. V lost 4 bases and J lost 0; bases outside the gene matches: 8. The CDR3 coding sequence is TGCAGCGTTGGAGCGGGGGGCTTACCTAGCACAGATACGCAGTATTTT. This codes for CSVGAGGLPSTDTQYF.

This clonotype was detected a few times. The rearrangement uses TRBV12-3 or TRBV12-4 and TRBJ2-7; D not resolved. V lost 3 bases and J lost 2, with 11 bases in between. This CDR3 is 14 amino acids long. Here the CDR3 DNA reads TGTGCCAGCAGTTTCTCTGGCAGACCCTACGAGCAGTACTTC. Protein sequence: CASSFSGRPYEQYF.

The chain joins TRBV4-3 to TRBJ2-3; 8 nucleotides match TRBD2. CDR1 and CDR2 from the germline V gene are LGHNA and YSLEER. The length of the CDR3 is 16 residues. V lost 0 bases to trimming and J lost 1 base; unmatched junction nucleotides: 3. CDR3 in amino acids: CASSQEVSGGTDTQYF. In DNA form, the CDR3 reads TGCGCCAGCAGCCAAGAAGTTAGCGGGGGCACAGATACGCAGTATTTT.

A note on this clonotype: An end of the junction does not agree with germline; a read error may underlie this. The chain recombines TRBV4-2 with TRBJ1-2; no clear D gene. Germline CDR1 LGHNA, CDR2 YNFKEQ. This CDR3 region has 12 residues. The CDR3 reads CASSQVLEGYTF. The CDR3 DNA reads TGTGCTAGCAGCCAAGTACTAGAAGGCTACACCTTC.

This clonotype was picked up a small number of times. The chain is built from TRBV29-1 and TRBJ2-2; 7 positions agree with TRBD2. This CDR3 is 14 amino acids long. Per the germline V gene, CDR1 is SQVTM and CDR2 is ANQGSEA. V shed 5 bases and J 4 bases; nucleotides not matched to a gene: 7. The chain's CDR3 is CSVFEAGSTGELFF. In nucleotides, the CDR3 is TGCAGCGTTTTTGAAGCGGGGAGCACCGGGGAGCTGTTTTTT.

This clonotype was recorded a few times. The chain employs TRBV30 and TRBJ1-5; D is ambiguous. The CDR3 covers 17 residues. The V end lost 1 base, the J end lost 0 bases, and 16 bases lay between the germline ends. Germline V gene lookup returns CDR1 GTSNPN and CDR2 SVGIG (reference sequence). The CDR3 loop is CAWSGRTAIYSNQPQHF. The CDR3 DNA reads TGTGCCTGGAGTGGGAGGACTGCAATTTATAGCAATCAGCCCCAGCATTTT.

The gene calls are TRBV7-9 and TRBJ1-5; no reliable D call. This CDR3 contains 13 residues. The V gene lost 5 bases and the J gene lost 5 bases, with 10 bases spanning the gap. Germline V CDR1 and CDR2: SEHNR, FQNEAQ (reference sequence). CDR3 in amino acids: CASSARIDQPQHF. The DNA for the CDR3 is TGTGCCAGCAGCGCCCGCATTGATCAGCCCCAGCATTTT.

This clonotype was picked up a small number of times. The rearrangement joins TRBV4-3 to TRBJ2-1; D uncertain. V lost 1 base and J lost 7, with 14 bases in between. CDR1 LGHNA and CDR2 YSLEER come from the germline V gene. The CDR3 covers 15 residues. This chain's CDR3 is CASSQVARFWNEQFF. The CDR3 bases are TGCGCCAGCAGCCAAGTGGCTAGGTTTTGGAATGAGCAGTTCTTC.

The V and J genes are TRBV5-1 and TRBJ2-7; 7 bases map to TRBD1. Germline V lookup: CDR1 SGHRS, CDR2 YFSETQ. The CDR3 is 12 amino acids. The V and J ends lost 3 bases and 5 bases, in that order; junction bases with no gene match: 2. The CDR3 is CASSSTGDEQYF. The CDR3 DNA reads TGCGCCAGCAGCTCAACAGGGGACGAGCAGTACTTC.

The V call is TRBV5-6, the J call TRBJ1-5, with D unclear. The CDR3 contains 10 residues. The germline V and J ends were trimmed by 6 bases and 8 bases, with 6 bases remaining between them. Per germline, CDR1 SGHDT and CDR2 YYEEEE. In nucleotides, the CDR3 is TGTGCCAGCAAGTATAAGCCCCAGCATTTT. It specifies CASKYKPQHF. Full variable domain (rest looked up from reference TRBV5-6 and TRBJ1-5): DAGVTQSPTHLIKTRGQQVTLRCSPKSGHDTVSWYQQALGQGPQFIFQYYEEEERQRGNFPDRFSGHQFPNYSSELNVNALLLGDSALYLCASKYKPQHFGDGTRLSIL.

Only a few counts were recorded for this clonotype. This rearrangement joins TRBV25-1 to TRBJ1-2; 11 bases agree with TRBD1. This CDR3 spans 15 amino acids. J was trimmed by 3 bases and V by 3 bases; bases with no gene match: 3. Germline CDR1 reads MGHDK; CDR2 reads SYGVNS. The CDR3 bases are TGTGCCAGCAGTGACGGGACAGGGGGGGACTATGGCTACACCTTC. Encoded protein: CASSDGTGGDYGYTF.

This clonotype turned up a few times. The CDR3 DNA reads as TGTGCCAGCAGCGTTCGGTCGGACGGATCCTATGGCTACACCTTC. Translated, it gives CASSVRSDGSYGYTF. The J gene is TRBJ1-2, the V gene TRBV9; unclear D gene. V shed 2 bases and J shed 4 bases, with 15 bases lying between them. Germline-derived CDR1 and CDR2 are SGDLS and YYNGEE. The CDR3 covers 15 residues. Filled out from reference TRBV9 and TRBJ1-2, the complete variable domain reads DSGVTQTPKHLITATGQRVTLRCSPRSGDLSVYWYQQSLDQGLQFLIQYYNGEERAKGNILERFSAQQFPDLHSELNLSSLELGDSALYFCASSVRSDGSYGYTFGSGTRLTVV.

CDR3 region: CASSPAKNQPQHF. CDR3 sequence (DNA): TGTGCCAGCAGCCCAGCAAAGAATCAGCCCCAGCATTTT. The genes are TRBV3-1 and TRBJ1-5, with D uncertain. V shed 4 bases and J shed 4 bases, with 8 bases lying between them. Germline values: CDR1 LGHDT, CDR2 YNNKEL (reference sequence). The CDR3 has 13 amino acids.

The genes are TRBV3-1 and TRBJ1-6, with 9 bases identical to TRBD1. With 6 bases clipped from V and 8 bases from J, the junction kept 8 bases outside the gene matches. Germline V gene lookup returns CDR1 LGHDT and CDR2 YNNKEL (reference sequence). The CDR3 loop spans 15 amino acids. For the CDR3, the DNA is TGTGCCAGCAGACAAACAGGGGGCTGGTATTCACCCCTCCACTTT. It is translated as CASRQTGGWYSPLHF.

V usage is TRBV7-2 and J usage is TRBJ2-4; 7 nucleotides match TRBD2. Germline V lookup: CDR1 SGHTA, CDR2 FQGNSA. This CDR3 comprises 14 residues. The V and J ends lost 0 bases and 7 bases, in that order; junction bases with no gene match: 3. CDR3 DNA sequence: TGTGCCAGCAGCTTAGCGGGCGGGGGTAACATTCAGTACTTC. This translates into CASSLAGGGNIQYF.

The CDR3 DNA reads as TGTGCCAGCAGCCCGTGGCTTCACAGGGCCTCTCAGGCTTTCTTT. Protein sequence: CASSPWLHRASQAFF. The rearrangement joins TRBV7-6 to TRBJ1-1; possibly TRBD1 for D (6 bases). Per germline, CDR1 SGHVS and CDR2 FNYEAQ. This CDR3 contains 15 residues. Trimming pared 5 bases from V and 11 bases from J, leaving 24 bases between. Full variable domain (outside the CDR3, taken from reference TRBV7-6 and TRBJ1-1): GAGVSQSPRYKVTKRGQDVALRCDPISGHVSLYWYRQALGQGPEFLTYFNYEAQQDKSGLPNDRFSAERPEGSISTLTIQRTEQRDSAMYRCASSPWLHRASQAFFGQGTRLTVV.

This clonotype showed up many times. This rearrangement joins TRBV12-3 or TRBV12-4 to TRBJ1-1; the D gene is possibly TRBD1 (5 bases). The ends were cut back, 3 bases at V and 5 bases at J, with 10 bases in the middle. This CDR3 comprises 13 residues. CDR3 coding DNA: TGTGCCAGCAGTTTTGGGGGGGGAACTGAAGCTTTCTTT. It encodes CASSFGGGTEAFF.

The rearrangement joins TRBV6-5 to TRBJ1-5; D remains ambiguous. Per the germline V gene, CDR1 is MNHEY and CDR2 is SVGAGI. The CDR3 is 13 residues long. The V end lost 5 bases, the J end lost 3 bases, and 8 bases lay between the germline ends. CDR3 sequence reads: CASSMAFNQPQHF. The CDR3 DNA is TGTGCCAGCAGTATGGCGTTCAATCAGCCCCAGCATTTT.

This clonotype was seen more than once but under ten times. The chain uses TRBV4-3 and TRBJ2-1, with D perhaps matching TRBD1 (7 bases). From germline, CDR1 is LGHNA and CDR2 YSLEER. The V and J ends lost 0 bases and 10 bases respectively, with 10 bases between them. The length of the CDR3 is 13 residues. CDR3 amino acids: CASSQDSGGEQFF. CDR3 DNA: TGCGCCAGCAGCCAAGACTCAGGGGGGGAGCAGTTCTTC.

The J gene is TRBJ1-4, the V gene TRBV12-3 or TRBV12-4; no definite D call. There are 17 residues in the CDR3. V dropped 4 bases and J dropped 0 bases, with 15 bases sitting between them. CDR3 in DNA: TGTGCCAGCAGTTCCTCTTGGGCCACGGCAACTAATGAAAAACTGTTTTTT. This translates into CASSSSWATATNEKLFF.